Here is one T cell receptor (beta chain) with its context. Antigen specificity is unknown. This sample was included in a study of shared clonotypes between healthy human individuals. In the study overall: Donors were two women and a few men aged 18 to 49. CD8 memory received one plate per donor, CD8 naive two, CD4 memory three and CD4 naive three. Study findings and constraints: Among donors, the sharing of clonotypes was expected to be influenced by sequencing depth.

Free of recent acute infections or vaccinations, the donors were healthy HIV-negative adults. The CDR3 length is 15 residues. J gave up 3 bases and V 3 bases, and 5 bases lay outside the gene matches. Looked up from germline, CDR1 is SGHTA and CDR2 is FQGNSA. Sequenced by immunoSEQ multiplex PCR; TCRdb stores in-frame clones only, minus some. This table holds some 690,000 clones, about 90% found once. This clonotype was obtained from a man aged 18 to 35 in good health. Some clones in this sample may be carry-over from other donors' samples. The genes are TRBV7-2 and TRBJ1-1; 9 bases match TRBD1. The sample was memory CD8+ T cells from PBMCs. Subset reported: CD45RO+ cells pooled with CCR7-negative TemRA cells. The CDR3 DNA reads as TGTGCCAGCAGCTTCACCGGGACAGGGCACACTGAAGCTTTCTTT. It translates to CASSFTGTGHTEAFF.